The 2 T cell receptor beta chains given below trace back to one sample, sequenced in a study of glioma-infiltrating T cells. TCR alpha and beta CDR3 regions were amplified from RNA using iRepertoire nested multiplex PCR. TCRdb redid the calling of the multiplex PCR reads with MiXCR, one entry per CDR3 protein. This sample yields about 89,000 distinct CDR3 sequences, of which about 23% are seen a single time; about 6.7% belongs to the top ten. Source material: glioma tissue, nonneoplastic brain tissue, or PBMCs (not recorded which). All receptors come from a human donor with low-grade glioma or glioblastoma, undergoing nonglioma brain surgery, or in good health (not recorded which).

This clonotype was observed a few times. The genes are TRBV4-1 and TRBJ2-1, with D tentatively TRBD1 (6 bases). Per germline, CDR1 MGHRA and CDR2 YSYEKL. V gave up 1 base and J gave up 7 bases, with 23 bases separating them. The CDR3 contains 18 residues. The CDR3 region has the DNA TGCGCCAGCAGCCAAGTCGATCTGGGGCTAGCAGGGGTAAATGAGCAGTTCTTC. The encoded protein is CASSQVDLGLAGVNEQFF.

This clonotype was found many times. The genes are TRBV19 and TRBJ1-5; 7 bases are a match to TRBD1. The trim removed 5 bases at V and 3 bases at J, leaving 4 bases unmatched. This CDR3 is built from 14 residues. From germline, CDR1 is LNHDA and CDR2 SQIVND (reference sequence). The CDR3 DNA reads as TGTGCCAGTAGTTGGGGACAGAACAATCAGCCCCAGCATTTT. Its protein product is CASSWGQNNQPQHF.